This T cell receptor (beta chain) was recovered during a study of blood T cell repertoires in COVID-19. Background on the study: The cDNA or gDNA used as material had been derived from T cells, B-cell-depleted T cells, or PBMCs.

V was clipped by 5 bases and J by 2 bases; unmatched bases: 14. This CDR3 is built from 18 residues. Germline V gives CDR1 MNHEY, CDR2 SMNVEV (reference sequence). Clones were sequenced by immunoSEQ multiplex PCR, and TCRdb holds only the in-frame ones, with some missing. The data show 30,000 to 35,000 clones, 88% seen once. The chain joins TRBV27 to TRBJ2-5, with 10 positions matching TRBD2. Sequenced: peripheral blood. This receptor was taken from a man in his 60s with active COVID-19. CDR3 amino acids: CASSPTRLAGTRQETQYF. The CDR3 nucleotides read TGTGCCAGCAGTCCAACCAGACTAGCGGGCACCAGACAAGAGACCCAGTACTTC.